Listed below are T cell receptor beta chains from one sample, sequenced in a study of CD8+ T cells in alopecia areata. The repertoire was sequenced with immunoSEQ multiplex PCR; TCRdb's copy has only in-frame clones and lacks some. The data hold over 150,000 clones, with about 48% observed a single time. This specimen consisted of CD8+ T cells sorted from blood, obtained at week 24, from a patient treated with tofacitinib. These receptors were obtained from a human donor with alopecia areata. CDR3s include the opening cysteine and the closing phenylalanine or tryptophan. The D gene is left open where the match is weak. Clone size appears in some rows only: once, few, many, or a class for an expanded clone.

clone_size	d_call	j_call	v_call	cdr3_aa	cdr3_nt
.	.	TRBJ1-1	TRBV5-6	CASSFRGTEAFF	TGTGCCAGCAGCTTCCGGGGCACTGAAGCTTTCTTT
.	TRBD1	TRBJ2-7	TRBV29-1	CSAGDSYEQYF	TGCAGCGCTGGGGACAGCTACGAGCAGTACTTC
.	TRBD1	TRBJ1-4	TRBV5-1	CASSDKQGPNEKLFF	TGCGCCAGCAGCGATAAACAGGGGCCTAATGAAAAACTGTTTTTT
.	.	TRBJ1-2	TRBV30	CAWVDLTGSNYGYTF	TGTGCCTGGGTTGATCTGACAGGTTCTAACTATGGCTACACCTTC
few	.	TRBJ2-1	TRBV7-6	CASSLDYGNEQFF	TGTGCCAGCAGCTTGGACTACGGGAATGAGCAGTTCTTC
.	TRBD1	TRBJ2-1	TRBV29-1	CSVLSRDRSNNEQFF	TGCAGCGTTCTCTCCAGGGACAGGTCGAATAATGAGCAGTTCTTC
few	.	TRBJ1-5	TRBV6-6	CASRQLNQPQHF	TGTGCCAGCAGACAGCTTAATCAGCCCCAGCATTTT
.	.	TRBJ1-5	TRBV19	CASSMYTESNQPQHF	TGTGCCAGTAGTATGTACACAGAGAGCAATCAGCCCCAGCATTTT
few	TRBD1	TRBJ1-1	TRBV6-6	CASSYRDRDEAFF	TGTGCCAGCAGTTACCGGGACAGGGATGAAGCTTTCTTT
.	TRBD1	TRBJ2-2	TRBV7-6	CASSLIDRDTGELFF	TGTGCCAGCAGCTTAATAGACAGGGACACCGGGGAGCTGTTTTTT
few	.	TRBJ2-1	TRBV29-1	CSVRINEQFF	TGCAGCGTCAGAATAAATGAGCAGTTCTTC
many	.	TRBJ2-3	TRBV7-9	CASSPGTTDTQYF	TGTGCCAGCAGCCCCGGGACCACAGATACGCAGTATTTT
.	TRBD1	TRBJ2-1	TRBV6-5	CASSYSGQAPHNEQFF	TGTGCCAGCAGTTACTCTGGACAGGCGCCTCACAATGAGCAGTTCTTC
.	.	TRBJ1-1	TRBV2	CASSEEGPNTEAFF	TGTGCCAGCAGTGAGGAGGGGCCGAACACTGAAGCTTTCTTT
.	.	TRBJ2-3	TRBV5-6	CASSLGGDRTQYF	TGTGCCAGCAGCTTGGGAGGTGATCGAACGCAGTATTTT
few	.	TRBJ2-2	TRBV4-3	CASSQVDTGELFF	TGCGCCAGCAGCCAAGTGGACACCGGGGAGCTGTTTTTT
.	.	TRBJ2-6	TRBV9	CASSLQGGANVLTF	TGTGCCAGCAGCCTCCAAGGTGGGGCCAACGTCCTGACTTTC
.	TRBD1	TRBJ2-7	TRBV2	CASSEGTGGTYEQYF	TGTGCCAGCAGTGAAGGGACAGGGGGAACCTACGAGCAGTACTTC
.	.	TRBJ1-1	TRBV9	CASSVGMNTEAFF	TGTGCCAGCAGCGTAGGCATGAACACTGAAGCTTTCTTT
.	.	TRBJ1-4	TRBV9	CASSVAADEKLFF	TGTGCCAGCAGCGTAGCGGCAGATGAAAAACTGTTTTTT
once	.	TRBJ1-4	TRBV27	CASSSPGREKLFF	TGTGCCAGCAGTAGTCCAGGGAGGGAAAAACTGTTTTTT
few	.	TRBJ1-1	TRBV11-2	CASSLGRTANTEAFF	TGTGCCAGCAGCTTAGGCCGGACAGCGAACACTGAAGCTTTCTTT
.	.	TRBJ2-7	TRBV4-3	CASSQDPRAAYEQYF	TGCGCCAGCAGCCAAGATCCCAGGGCGGCCTACGAGCAGTACTTC
.	TRBD1	TRBJ2-1	TRBV27	CASSLDRGPTNEQFF	TGTGCCAGCAGCCTCGACAGGGGGCCCACGAATGAGCAGTTCTTC
few	.	TRBJ1-5	TRBV7-8	CASSLAGDQPQHF	TGTGCCAGCAGCTTAGCGGGGGATCAGCCCCAGCATTTT
.	.	TRBJ2-7	TRBV7-9	CASSSRQYEQYF	TGTGCCAGCAGCTCGCGACAGTACGAGCAGTACTTC
.	.	TRBJ2-2	TRBV2	CASMPWAGELFF	TGTGCCAGCATGCCGTGGGCCGGGGAGCTGTTTTTT
.	.	TRBJ2-3	TRBV7-8	CASSVRTTTDTQYF	TGTGCCAGCAGTGTCCGGACAACCACAGATACGCAGTATTTT
few	TRBD1	TRBJ1-1	TRBV29-1	CSVPPGQGEGNTEAFF	TGCAGCGTTCCCCCAGGACAGGGGGAAGGGAACACTGAAGCTTTCTTT
.	.	TRBJ2-2	TRBV4-3	CASSHNQGTGELFF	TGCGCCAGCAGCCACAACCAGGGGACCGGGGAGCTGTTTTTT
.	.	TRBJ1-2	TRBV29-1	CSVIRQASGGYTF	TGCAGCGTCATCAGGCAAGCCTCGGGGGGCTACACCTTC
.	.	TRBJ1-5	TRBV5-6	CASSYENQPQHF	TGTGCCAGCAGCTACGAAAATCAGCCCCAGCATTTT